Reported below is one T cell receptor (beta chain). This clone showed up just a few times. Its antigen is unknown. No qualities accompany the bases; no much larger clone lies one base away. All of the isolated RNA was reverse transcribed with the High Capacity cDNA Reverse Transcription Kit, so expressed TCRB transcripts were sequenced. Naive, central memory and regulatory T cell samples underwent deep immunoSEQ sequencing, averaging around 3.6 million total reads per sample. After sorted cells were lysed in RLT buffer, RNA was extracted with DNase-treated RNeasy Micro or Mini kits, with the choice depending on cell number. Each cell subset was processed separately to prevent cross-contamination, with patient and healthy donor samples processed together. Using the immunoSEQ multiplex PCR, TCRB sequences were amplified from cDNA into 87-bp fragments spanning the CDR3 region. Amplicons were sequenced on the Illumina HiSeq platform. The original methods were these. PCR bias was corrected computationally using synthetic template baselines, and reads within Hamming distance 2 were collapsed, with unmergeable singletons discarded. Reads were aligned to IMGT to assign V, D and J genes, CDR3 length, and insertions or deletions at six rearrangement sites. Within each subset, clonotype counts were normalized to sorted cell number, and only after that were true diversity and Gini coefficients computed with the tcR R package. The overlap coefficient, calculated on TCRB nucleotide sequences, was used to quantify repertoire sharing. Out-of-frame TCRB sequences from naive cells were analyzed to stand in for the pre-selection repertoire. TCRdb mirrors the immuneACCESS table, restricted to in-frame sequences. Some clones are absent from its copies; in checked studies, under half trace to an unresolved V gene, and the reason for the others is unknown. The V and J calls and clone size come from that table; D and trimming were worked out from the DNA. This sample lists about 270,000 clones; more than 13% were detected once. The top ten clonotypes cover about 0.017% of the sample.

A single peripheral blood draw of roughly 0.11 L on average was collected from each donor into heparinised tubes. A BD FACSAria II and a panel including CD45RO, CCR7, CD25, CD127, CD95 and CD27 were used to sort naive, central memory, regulatory and stem cell-like memory CD4+ T cells. A purity above 95% was achieved for all sorted populations. Right away, PBMCs were isolated by Lymphoprep density gradient centrifugation and were stained directly, with no culture step. To minimize batch effects, samples were stained and sorted in pairs, one healthy donor with one patient per experiment. This specimen comes from a study of beta chain features in type 1 diabetes (dated by TCRdb to 2016 to 2018). General notes on the study: Mean age, gender distribution, total cell number and subset yield were not different between patients and healthy donors. Regulatory and stem cell-like memory subsets were isolated from only 8 patients and roughly eight healthy donors, whereas naive and central memory subsets came from all 30 or so donors. The study compared TCRB repertoires of sorted circulating CD4+ T cell subsets between recently diagnosed type 1 diabetes patients and matched healthy donors. Across all samples, around 100 million sorted cells were examined, and cell number per subset correlated strongly with RNA yield. Points the paper makes about the study in general: Sequencing cDNA rather than genomic DNA could over-represent highly expressing activated cells, although activation and CD3 levels did not differ between groups. Shorter templates might be favored by PCR, yet because patient and control samples were amplified and corrected together, any such skew would affect both groups equally. Fewer insertions and more nucleotide deletions at VDJ recombination sites were observed in patients with type 1 diabetes, implying thymic rearrangement abnormalities. Because the HLA sub-analyses included only small numbers of individuals, any influence of HLA type on TCRB rearrangement was left unresolved. Type 1 diabetes patients showed a moderate but significant shortening of TCRB CDR3 length in all four CD4+ subsets. Naive, central memory and regulatory TCRB repertoires appeared more similar among patients than among healthy donors.

Trimming removed 5 bases from V and 3 bases from J, leaving 14 bases between the germline ends. From its cysteine to its phenylalanine, the CDR3 spans 14 amino acids. CDR3 DNA only is kept here, 42 bases in frame from base 1. The germline V gene supplies CDR1 SGHTA and CDR2 FQGNSA. The receptor's source is a man under 40 with type 1 diabetes. The chain links TRBV7-2 with TRBJ2-7; the best D guess is TRBD1, with 5 bases matching. The sample comprised naive CD4+ T cells from blood. The sample's cell subset or site label, in plain terms: true naive CD4+ T cells. The nucleotide sequence reads TGTGCCAGCAGCCCGGACCAAAGGGGCTACGAGCAGTACTTC. Its translation reads: CASSPDQRGYEQYF.